A single TCR beta chain is shown here with its context. The data originate from a study of blood T cell repertoires in COVID-19. Study context: Samples taken during acute and convalescent COVID-19 were collected in the United States, Italy and Spain. PBMCs, B-cell-depleted T cells, or T cells were the source of the cDNA or gDNA that made up the material.

V was clipped by 3 bases and J by 4 bases, with 8 bases between them. CDR1 and CDR2 from the germline V gene are LGHNA and YSLEER. CDR3 length: 13 amino acids. Per the study methods: Estimates of nucleated cell counts were drawn from the amplification of reference gene primers. TCRdb's copy holds only in-frame clones and misses some; the assay was immunoSEQ multiplex PCR. V and J calls and clone size come straight from that table; D and trimming were deduced from the DNA. The sample has 130,000 or so clones; roughly 80% are singletons. Input material: peripheral blood. The clonotype comes from a woman aged 80 or older with acute or convalescent COVID-19. The V and J genes are TRBV4-3 and TRBJ2-3, with TRBD2 as a possible D gene (5 bases). The CDR3 coding sequence is TGCGCCAGCAGCCAGCTAGCTTCAGATACGCAGTATTTT. Encoded protein: CASSQLASDTQYF.